These 18 T cell receptor beta chains were sequenced from one sample in a study of human T cells and chemical hapten exposure (dated by TCRdb to the early 2020s). The sample's time point label, decoded: patch test 3, about 24 weeks after DPC sensitization. Interpreted using the paper, the treatment or condition label stands for: therapeutic diphenylcyclopropenone sensitization with weekly scalp DPC. Libraries were built with RACE. Sequencing took place on a NextSeq 500. Through fastp at Q25 and MiXCR, TCRdb rebuilt clones from the public reads, retaining in-frame beta chains. Duplicate CDR3 protein sequences are folded into a single record with the most common DNA and genes. The sample profile shows about 48,000 distinct CDR3 sequences; more than 9.5% of them were found once. Together, the top ten hold around 17% of the sample. Sequencing was performed on whole blood, taken in connection with sensitization to the hapten diphenylcyclopropenone (DPC). The receptor set was obtained from a woman between 35 and 50 years old with alopecia areata. Some clones in this sample may be carry-over from other donors' samples.

This clonotype was counted a few times. The chain couples TRBV29-1 to TRBJ2-1, with D perhaps given as TRBD1 or TRBD2 (6 bases each). The V end was cut by 4 bases, the J end by 5 bases, with 21 bases between. Per the germline V gene, CDR1 is SQVTM and CDR2 is ANQGSEA. CDR3 length: 16 residues. CDR3 nucleotide sequence: TGCAGCGTTGGGGGGGCTACTCCCATCGGCCACAATGAGCAGTTCTTC. This codes for CSVGGATPIGHNEQFF.

The CDR3 region has the DNA TGTGCCAGCACCGGACAGCTATATAGCAATCAGCCCCAGCATTTT. Translation: CASTGQLYSNQPQHF. The chain couples TRBV6-2 or TRBV6-3 to TRBJ1-5, with D possibly TRBD1 on 6 matching bases. V was shortened by 7 bases and J by 0 bases, with 13 bases between the two germline ends. CDR1 MNHEY and CDR2 SVGEGT come from the germline V gene. The CDR3 extends over 15 amino acids.

This clonotype turned up a few times. V gene TRBV29-1 combines with J gene TRBJ2-2; no clear D gene. The V and J ends lost 6 bases and 1 base respectively, with 9 bases between them. CDR1 is SQVTM, CDR2 ANQGSEA, per germline. CDR3 length equals 13 residues. The CDR3 nucleotides read TGCAGCGTGGCTTCAGGGAACACCGGGGAGCTGTTTTTT. It codes for CSVASGNTGELFF.

In its sample, this clonotype was seen a few times. This chain uses TRBV19 with TRBJ2-1; 12 bases fit TRBD2. The length of the CDR3 is 15 residues. Germline V gene data show CDR1 as LNHDA and CDR2 as SQIVND (reference sequence). The V gene end was trimmed by 5 bases and the J gene end by 7 bases; junction bases not matched to a gene: 6. The CDR3 region is CASSSSGGAKNEQFF. The CDR3 DNA is TGTGCCAGTAGTTCTAGCGGGGGGGCTAAAAATGAGCAGTTCTTC.

This clonotype was found a few times. The rearrangement links TRBV7-2 to TRBJ1-4, with 7 positions matching TRBD1. This CDR3 contains 15 residues. Germline CDR1 and CDR2: SGHTA and FQGNSA. J gave up 3 bases and V 5 bases, and 6 bases lay outside the gene matches. The CDR3: CASSVGTAANEKLFF. The CDR3 DNA reads TGTGCCAGCAGCGTCGGGACAGCTGCTAATGAAAAACTGTTTTTT.

This chain links TRBV7-2 with TRBJ1-1, with D uncertain. CDR1 SGHTA and CDR2 FQGNSA come from the germline V gene. The CDR3 is 13 residues long. V was shortened by 5 bases and J by 2 bases, with 9 bases between the two germline ends. The CDR3 region has the DNA TGTGCCAGCAGCGATCAGAGAAACACTGAAGCTTTCTTT. Protein: CASSDQRNTEAFF.

This clonotype has only a few counts. V gene TRBV7-9 combines with J gene TRBJ2-1; 7 nucleotides agree with TRBD1. This CDR3 is built from 15 residues. In germline, CDR1 is SEHNR, CDR2 FQNEAQ (reference sequence). Trimming took 1 base from V and 4 from J; bases not matched to a gene: 4. In nucleotides, the CDR3 is TGTGCCAGCAGCTTAGTAGGGACAGCATACAATGAGCAGTTCTTC. This sequence encodes CASSLVGTAYNEQFF.

The CDR3 nucleotides are TGCAGCTTCGGGACTAGCGGGGGGCGGATGGAGACCCAGTACTTC. Protein sequence: CSFGTSGGRMETQYF. The V call is TRBV29-1, the J call TRBJ2-5; TRBD2 matches 15 bases. Germline CDR1 reads SQVTM; CDR2 reads ANQGSEA. Trimming at V came to 8 bases and at J to 5 bases, leaving 9 bases not matched to a gene. CDR3 length equals 15 residues.

Details on this clonotype: A much larger clone lies a single base off, so this may be a read error. The CDR3 does not end in the conserved phenylalanine or tryptophan, so this is likely a read error. This chain connects TRBV20-1 to TRBJ1-1; 7 nucleotides agree with TRBD1. CDR1 and CDR2 (germline): DFQATT, SNEGSKA (reference sequence). The CDR3 extends over 18 amino acids. The V gene end was trimmed by 6 bases and the J gene end by 1 base; junction bases not matched to a gene: 20. CDR3 nucleotides: TGCAGTGCCGGAAGCCTGGGAGGGGGCGCCCAAGAGAACACTGAAGCTTTCCTT. Protein: CSAGSLGGGAQENTEAFL.

This clonotype was recorded a few times. The chain employs TRBV7-8 and TRBJ2-7; D gene ambiguous. CDR3 length equals 14 residues. Trimming cost V 6 bases and J 4 bases, with 16 bases left between them. Per germline, CDR1 SGHVS and CDR2 FQNEAQ. CDR3 loop: CASRSPYGPYEQYF. The CDR3, as DNA: TGTGCCAGCAGGTCCCCCTACGGCCCTTACGAGCAGTACTTC.

J is TRBJ1-5 and V is TRBV2; 10 nucleotides line up with TRBD1. V was clipped by 7 bases and J by 7 bases; unmatched bases: 10. CDR1 SNHLY and CDR2 FYNNEI come from the germline V gene. CDR3 size: 15 residues. As DNA, the CDR3 is TGTGCCAGCACCGGGGAGACAGGGGGCAGGCAGCCCCAGCATTTT. Translated, it gives CASTGETGGRQPQHF.

This clonotype showed up many times. The rearrangement uses TRBV5-1 and TRBJ1-1, with D possibly matching TRBD1 (6 bases). Germline CDR1 is SGHRS and CDR2 is YFSETQ. Trimming removed 3 bases from V and 1 base from J, with 13 bases in between. This CDR3 comprises 15 residues. CDR3 nucleotides: TGCGCCAGCAGCTCCCACAGGGCTGGGAACACTGAAGCTTTCTTT. This encodes CASSSHRAGNTEAFF. The variable domain in full, with the rest retrieved from reference TRBV5-1 and TRBJ1-1, is KAGVTQTPRYLIKTRGQQVTLSCSPISGHRSVSWYQQTPGQGLQFLFEYFSETQRNKGNFPGRFSGRQFSNSRSEMNVSTLELGDSALYLCASSSHRAGNTEAFFGQGTRLTVV.

Points on this clonotype: Compared with germline, one end of the junction differs, possibly owing to a read error. This chain links TRBV12-3 or TRBV12-4 with TRBJ2-7; 12 positions match TRBD2. This CDR3 has 11 amino acids. The CDR3, as DNA: TGTGCCAGCAGAGGGACTAGCGGGTTGGACTTC. It is translated as CASRGTSGLDF.

The chain employs TRBV6-5 and TRBJ1-6, with unresolved D. Trimming left V 7 bases short and J 1 base short, with 11 bases between. Germline lookup yields CDR1 MNHEY and CDR2 SVGAGI. CDR3 size: 15 residues. CDR3 sequence: CASKVLGSYNSPLHF. CDR3 sequence (DNA): TGTGCCAGCAAGGTCTTGGGTTCCTATAATTCACCCCTCCACTTT.

The chain carries TRBV11-2 and TRBJ2-7; D unclear. Germline V CDR1 and CDR2: SGHAT, FQNNGV. CDR3 length: 11 residues. V was shortened by 5 bases and J by 5 bases, with 7 bases between the two germline ends. Written as DNA, the CDR3 is TGTGCCAGCAGCCGGTTGAACGAGCAGTACTTC. This translates into CASSRLNEQYF.

The chain couples TRBV5-4 to TRBJ2-2; D is unresolved. Trimming took off 0 bases at V and 3 bases at J, with 0 bases between the two ends. Germline-derived CDR1 and CDR2 are SGHNT and YYREEE (reference sequence). The CDR3 spans 12 residues. The CDR3 reads CASSLDTGELFF. CDR3 coding DNA: TGTGCCAGCAGCTTGGACACCGGGGAGCTGTTTTTT.

There are a few counts of this clonotype. The gene calls are TRBV7-6 and TRBJ2-5, with TRBD1 identical over 8 bases. Germline CDR1 is SGHVS and CDR2 is FNYEAQ. This CDR3 comprises 15 residues. V was clipped by 5 bases and J by 2 bases; unmatched bases: 7. The CDR3 loop reads CASSPGQGQQETQYF. The CDR3 nucleotides read TGTGCCAGCAGCCCAGGACAGGGACAGCAAGAGACCCAGTACTTC. The whole variable domain, filled in from reference TRBV7-6 and TRBJ2-5, reads GAGVSQSPRYKVTKRGQDVALRCDPISGHVSLYWYRQALGQGPEFLTYFNYEAQQDKSGLPNDRFSAERPEGSISTLTIQRTEQRDSAMYRCASSPGQGQQETQYFGPGTRLLVL.

This clonotype was picked up many times. The chain employs TRBV18 and TRBJ2-5; D is undetermined. The germline V and J ends were trimmed by 6 bases and 3 bases, with 8 bases remaining between them. The CDR3 is 12 amino acids. CDR1 is KGHSH and CDR2 is LQKENI in the germline V gene. CDR3 region: CASSPVEETQYF. The DNA for the CDR3 is TGTGCCAGCTCGCCCGTCGAAGAGACCCAGTACTTC. Combining the CDR3 with reference TRBV18 and TRBJ2-5 gives the whole variable domain NAGVMQNPRHLVRRRGQEARLRCSPMKGHSHVYWYRQLPEEGLKFMVYLQKENIIDESGMPKERFSAEFPKEGPSILRIQQVVRGDSAAYFCASSPVEETQYFGPGTRLLVL.